The 15 T cell receptor beta chains below were found in one sample sequenced in a study of OX40 agonist ivuxolimab in advanced cancers. Sequencing was performed with immunoSEQ multiplex PCR; in TCRdb, only in-frame clones are kept and a portion is missing. This repertoire shows roughly 81,000 clones, 70% to 90% found once; its top ten account for roughly 5.5%. Sequenced material: CD4+ or CD8+ T cells sorted from blood, taken in a trial of the OX40 agonist ivuxolimab. All receptors derive from an adult with an advanced solid tumor such as melanoma, head and neck, liver or kidney cancer.

The chain uses TRBV7-2 and TRBJ2-6, with TRBD1 matching over 9 bases. CDR1 is SGHTA, CDR2 FQGNSA, per germline. The CDR3 consists of 15 residues. Germline trimming cut 5 bases from V and 2 bases from J; bases unmatched to any gene: 1. This chain's CDR3 is CASSRQGAGANVLTF. Written as DNA, the CDR3 is TGTGCCAGCAGCCGACAGGGGGCTGGGGCCAACGTCCTGACTTTC.

The V and J genes are TRBV4-1 and TRBJ2-1; D tentatively reads TRBD1 or TRBD2 (6 bases each). Germline-derived CDR1 and CDR2 are MGHRA and YSYEKL. The CDR3 is made up of 15 amino acids. V was trimmed by 1 base and J by 6 bases, leaving 13 bases between them. Here the CDR3 DNA reads TGCGCCAGCAGCCAAGGTGAGGGGGGCGGCAATGAGCAGTTCTTC. Translated, it gives CASSQGEGGGNEQFF.

This clone appeared a single time. The chain couples TRBV29-1 to TRBJ1-4; TRBD1 aligns across 8 bases. The CDR3 contains 13 residues. V lost 8 bases to trimming and J lost 3 bases; unmatched junction nucleotides: 5. CDR1 is SQVTM and CDR2 is ANQGSEA in the germline V gene. CDR3 protein: CSMQGAANEKLFF. CDR3 sequence (DNA): TGCAGCATGCAGGGGGCAGCTAATGAAAAACTGTTTTTT.

The chain carries TRBV7-6 and TRBJ2-3; 11 nucleotides align to TRBD2. The germline V gene encodes CDR1 SGHVS and CDR2 FNYEAQ. The CDR3 has 19 amino acids. With V trimmed by 1 base and J by 5 bases, 14 bases remained unmatched. The DNA for the CDR3 is TGTGCCAGCAGCTTAGATGGTTTAGCGGGGGGGCCCGGAGGAGATACGCAGTATTTT. Its protein product is CASSLDGLAGGPGGDTQYF.

The chain combines TRBV5-4 with TRBJ2-7; the D gene is possibly TRBD1 (6 bases). The V end was cut by 1 base, the J end by 0 bases, with 17 bases between. This CDR3 has 17 residues. The V gene's germline CDR1 is SGHNT and CDR2 YYREEE (reference sequence). The CDR3 DNA follows: TGTGCCAGCAGCTTGCGATCAGGGGCAGAAATCTCCTACGAGCAGTACTTC. The encoded protein is CASSLRSGAEISYEQYF.

This chain uses TRBV25-1 with TRBJ2-7; D may be TRBD2 (5 bases). The CDR3 is 13 amino acids. V was trimmed by 5 bases and J by 6 bases, leaving 14 bases between them. Germline CDR1 is MGHDK and CDR2 is SYGVNS. CDR3 sequence reads: CASSSEGPGEQYF. For the CDR3, the DNA is TGTGCCAGCAGTTCAGAGGGTCCGGGCGAGCAGTACTTC.

The chain is built from TRBV10-1 and TRBJ1-6, with 9 bases matching TRBD1. CDR1 is WNHNN, CDR2 SYGVQD, per germline (reference sequence). The CDR3 totals 19 residues. J was trimmed by 7 bases and V by 9 bases; bases with no gene match: 22. CDR3 bases: TGCGCCAGAATCTTCACCGGGACAGGGCGATCACCTTCCAATTCACCCCTCCACTTT. It codes for CARIFTGTGRSPSNSPLHF.

The CDR3 region is CASSYSGFPEAFF. The CDR3 DNA reads TGTGCCAGCAGTTACTCAGGGTTCCCTGAAGCTTTCTTT. The chain couples TRBV6-5 to TRBJ1-1, with unresolved D. V was pared by 0 bases and J by 6 bases, with 8 bases between. CDR3 size: 13 residues. In germline, CDR1 is MNHEY, CDR2 SVGAGI.

The chain couples TRBV4-1 to TRBJ1-4; 7 bases map to TRBD1. There are 15 residues in the CDR3. Germline assignment: CDR1 MGHRA and CDR2 YSYEKL. After removal of 0 bases from V and 7 bases from J, the junction contained 5 bases not matched to a gene. CDR3 in amino acids: CASSQEGTATEKLFF. The CDR3 DNA sequence: TGCGCCAGCAGCCAAGAAGGGACAGCTACTGAAAAACTGTTTTTT.

This sequence joins TRBV10-1 and TRBJ1-6; D ambiguous. There are 12 residues in the CDR3. V lost 4 bases to trimming and J lost 9 bases, with 7 bases between them. Germline lookup yields CDR1 WNHNN and CDR2 SYGVQD (reference sequence). Here the CDR3 DNA reads TGCGCCAGCAGTGGAGGGAGTTCACCCCTCCACTTT. Its translation: CASSGGSSPLHF.

The chain links TRBV11-2 to TRBJ2-2; no definite D call. The CDR3 runs 15 residues. V lost 1 base, J lost 5 bases, and 11 bases lay in between. Germline V gives CDR1 SGHAT, CDR2 FQNNGV. As DNA, the CDR3 is TGTGCCAGCAGCTTAGGGACCCACGGTACCGGGGAGCTGTTTTTT. It encodes CASSLGTHGTGELFF.

The chain employs TRBV7-2 and TRBJ1-1, with unresolved D. Looked up from germline, CDR1 is SGHTA and CDR2 is FQGNSA. This CDR3 comprises 16 residues. V lost 2 bases and J lost 0, with 13 bases in between. In DNA, the CDR3 is TGTGCCAGCAGCTTAATCGAGGTCACCTTGAACACTGAAGCTTTCTTT. It specifies CASSLIEVTLNTEAFF.

This clone was counted once. J is TRBJ1-2 and V is TRBV10-2, with TRBD1 matching over 9 bases. V gave up 2 bases and J gave up 9 bases; unmatched junction bases: 16. CDR1 is WSHSY, CDR2 SAAADI, per germline. The CDR3 is made up of 17 amino acids. The CDR3 is CASSEPTPGQGLRSYTF. The CDR3 DNA is TGCGCCAGCAGTGAGCCGACCCCGGGACAGGGCCTTCGGAGCTACACCTTC.

This sequence joins TRBV12-5 and TRBJ1-6; D not certain. Germline assignment: CDR1 LGHNT and CDR2 FRNRAP. The CDR3 covers 21 residues. V was pared by 1 base and J by 3 bases, with 25 bases between. The CDR3 protein is CASGLGVRRPQPPNYNSPLHF. DNA of the CDR3: TGTGCTAGTGGTTTGGGAGTAAGGCGACCCCAGCCACCAAACTATAATTCACCCCTCCACTTT.

The J gene is TRBJ1-1, the V gene TRBV11-2; D not certain. The CDR3 extends over 15 amino acids. V was shortened by 5 bases and J by 6 bases, with 19 bases between the two germline ends. Germline CDR1 and CDR2: SGHAT and FQNNGV. The DNA of the CDR3 is TGTGCCAGCAGCCCATTCAGCTCCGGGCTAGCTGAAGCTTTCTTT. It is translated as CASSPFSSGLAEAFF.